These T cell receptor beta chains were read from a single sample in a study of T cell changes during pregnancy in multiple sclerosis. Here immunoSEQ multiplex PCR was the method, and the copy in TCRdb shows in-frame clones only, minus some. The repertoire holds 35,000 to 55,000 clones, approximately 90% seen once, with roughly 0.49% in the top ten. Sequenced material: CD4+ T cells from peripheral blood mononuclear cells, taken in the third trimester of pregnancy. The source is a female donor with multiple sclerosis, enrolled in a pregnancy study. CDR3s include the opening cysteine and the closing phenylalanine or tryptophan. The order of the fields is CDR3 length, J gene, clone size, D gene, V gene, CDR3 DNA, CDR3 protein. The D gene is left open where the match is weak. Clone size is given for some rows only: seen once, a few or many times, or a class if the clone is expanded.

len: 15
j_gene: TRBJ2-7
abundance: -
d_gene: -
v_gene: TRBV7-2
CDR3nt: TGTGCCAGCAGCTTAGAGGAGGGGGCCACCTACGAGCAGTACTTC
CDR3aa: CASSLEEGATYEQYF

len: 15
j_gene: TRBJ2-2
abundance: -
d_gene: -
v_gene: TRBV5-1
CDR3nt: TGCGCCAGCAGCTTGCCAAGCCCGAACACCGGGGAGCTGTTTTTT
CDR3aa: CASSLPSPNTGELFF

len: 15
j_gene: TRBJ2-7
abundance: -
d_gene: -
v_gene: TRBV29-1
CDR3nt: TGCAGCGTTGAAGTAGGCCGGGGGATCTCCTACGAGCAGTACTTC
CDR3aa: CSVEVGRGISYEQYF

len: 13
j_gene: TRBJ1-5
abundance: -
d_gene: -
v_gene: TRBV2
CDR3nt: TGTGCCAGCAGGGTCCAGGGCAATCAGCCCCAGCATTTT
CDR3aa: CASRVQGNQPQHF

len: 14
j_gene: TRBJ1-1
abundance: -
d_gene: -
v_gene: TRBV5-1
CDR3nt: TGCGCCAGCAGCTTGGAAAGCGGACGGACTGAAGCTTTCTTT
CDR3aa: CASSLESGRTEAFF

len: 17
j_gene: TRBJ1-5
abundance: -
d_gene: -
v_gene: TRBV12-2
CDR3nt: TGTGCAAGTCGGTGGGCTTTGGACAGGGTGCGCAATCAGCCCCAGCATTTT
CDR3aa: CASRWALDRVRNQPQHF

len: 15
j_gene: TRBJ2-7
abundance: few
d_gene: -
v_gene: TRBV7-9
CDR3nt: TGTGCCAGCAGCTTAGGGCCAGGGGTGAAGAACGAGCAGTACTTC
CDR3aa: CASSLGPGVKNEQYF

len: 15
j_gene: TRBJ2-5
abundance: -
d_gene: -
v_gene: TRBV2
CDR3nt: TGTGCCAGCAGTGTTTCGAGAGGAGAAGAAGAGACCCAGTACTTC
CDR3aa: CASSVSRGEEETQYF

len: 16
j_gene: TRBJ2-2
abundance: -
d_gene: TRBD2
v_gene: TRBV7-2
CDR3nt: TGTGCCAGCAGCTCCTTAGGGGCTAGCGGGATTGGGGAGCTGTTTTTT
CDR3aa: CASSSLGASGIGELFF

len: 15
j_gene: TRBJ2-3
abundance: -
d_gene: TRBD2
v_gene: TRBV5-4
CDR3nt: TGTGCCAGCAGCTTTCGGGAGGGCCAGGTAGATACGCAGTATTTT
CDR3aa: CASSFREGQVDTQYF

len: 15
j_gene: TRBJ1-1
abundance: once
d_gene: -
v_gene: TRBV6-1
CDR3nt: TGTGCCAGCAGTGAAGGGGGAGTCATGAACACTGAAGCTTTCTTT
CDR3aa: CASSEGGVMNTEAFF

len: 15
j_gene: TRBJ2-1
abundance: -
d_gene: -
v_gene: TRBV4-3
CDR3nt: TGCGCCAGCAGCCAAGATGTGGCCAGAAACAATGAGCAGTTCTTC
CDR3aa: CASSQDVARNNEQFF

len: 11
j_gene: TRBJ2-1
abundance: once
d_gene: TRBD2
v_gene: TRBV20-1
CDR3nt: TGCAGTGTCGGGGGGAACAATGAGCAGTTCTTC
CDR3aa: CSVGGNNEQFF

len: 16
j_gene: TRBJ2-4
abundance: -
d_gene: TRBD2
v_gene: TRBV5-6
CDR3nt: TGTGCCAGCAGCACGGGACTAGCGGGAGCCAAAAACATTCAGTACTTC
CDR3aa: CASSTGLAGAKNIQYF